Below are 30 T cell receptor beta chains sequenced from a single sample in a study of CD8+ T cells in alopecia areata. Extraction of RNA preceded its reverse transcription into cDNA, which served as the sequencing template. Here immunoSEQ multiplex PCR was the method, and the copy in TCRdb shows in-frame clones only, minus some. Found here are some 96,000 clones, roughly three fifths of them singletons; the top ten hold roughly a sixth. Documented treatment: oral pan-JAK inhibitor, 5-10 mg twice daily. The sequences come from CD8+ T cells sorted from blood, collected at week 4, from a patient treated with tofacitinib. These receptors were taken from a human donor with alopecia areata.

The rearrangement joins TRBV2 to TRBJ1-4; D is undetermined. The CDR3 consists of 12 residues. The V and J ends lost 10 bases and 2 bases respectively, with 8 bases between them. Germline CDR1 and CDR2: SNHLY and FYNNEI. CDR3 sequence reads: CATGVTNEKLFF. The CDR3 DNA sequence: TGTGCCACCGGGGTGACTAATGAAAAACTGTTTTTT.

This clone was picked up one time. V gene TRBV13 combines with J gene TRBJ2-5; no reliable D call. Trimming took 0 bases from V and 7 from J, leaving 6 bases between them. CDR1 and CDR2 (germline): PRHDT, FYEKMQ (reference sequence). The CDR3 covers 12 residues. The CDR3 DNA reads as TGTGCCAGCAGCTTAGGGTCCGCGACCCAGTACTTC. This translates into CASSLGSATQYF.

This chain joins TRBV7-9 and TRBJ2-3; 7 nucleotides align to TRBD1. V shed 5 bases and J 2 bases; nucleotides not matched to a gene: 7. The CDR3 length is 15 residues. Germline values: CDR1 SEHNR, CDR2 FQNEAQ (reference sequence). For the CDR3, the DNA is TGTGCCAGCAGCGAAGGGACAGCACACACAGATACGCAGTATTTT. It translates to CASSEGTAHTDTQYF.

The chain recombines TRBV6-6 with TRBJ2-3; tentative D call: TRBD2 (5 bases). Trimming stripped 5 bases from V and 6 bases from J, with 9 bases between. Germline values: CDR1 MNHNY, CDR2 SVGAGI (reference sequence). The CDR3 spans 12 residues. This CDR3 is CASSLGMDTQYF. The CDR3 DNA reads TGTGCCAGCAGTCTCGGGATGGATACGCAGTATTTT.

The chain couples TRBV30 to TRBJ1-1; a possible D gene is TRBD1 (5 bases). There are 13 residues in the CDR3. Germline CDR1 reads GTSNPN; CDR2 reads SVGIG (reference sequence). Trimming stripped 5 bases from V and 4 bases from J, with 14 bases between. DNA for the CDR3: TGTGCCTGGGATCCTCTGGGGCGCACTGAAGCTTTCTTT. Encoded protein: CAWDPLGRTEAFF.

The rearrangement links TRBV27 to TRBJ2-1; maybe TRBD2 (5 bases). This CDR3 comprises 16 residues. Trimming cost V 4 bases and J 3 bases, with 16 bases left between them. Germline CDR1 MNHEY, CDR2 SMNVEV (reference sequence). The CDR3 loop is CASSSVGERIYNEQFF. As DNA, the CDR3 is TGTGCCAGCAGTTCGGTCGGGGAGAGGATCTACAATGAGCAGTTCTTC.

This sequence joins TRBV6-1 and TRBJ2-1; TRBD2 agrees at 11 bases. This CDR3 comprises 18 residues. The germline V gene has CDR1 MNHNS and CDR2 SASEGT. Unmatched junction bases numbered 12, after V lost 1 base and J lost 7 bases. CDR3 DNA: TGTGCCAGCAGTGAAGTGCCCCTAGCGGGGGGCTTGGGGAATGAGCAGTTCTTC. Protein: CASSEVPLAGGLGNEQFF.

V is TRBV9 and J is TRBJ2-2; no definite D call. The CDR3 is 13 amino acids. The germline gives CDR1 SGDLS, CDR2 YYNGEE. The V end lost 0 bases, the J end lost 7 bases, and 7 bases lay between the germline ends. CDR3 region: CASSVGSGGELFF. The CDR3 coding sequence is TGTGCCAGCAGCGTAGGTTCCGGCGGGGAGCTGTTTTTT.

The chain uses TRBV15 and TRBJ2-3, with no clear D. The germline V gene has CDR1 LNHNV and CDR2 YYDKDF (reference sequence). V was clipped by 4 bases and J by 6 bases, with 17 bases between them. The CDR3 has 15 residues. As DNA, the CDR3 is TGTGCCACCAGCAACCCCGGATCCTCCGGGGATACGCAGTATTTT. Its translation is CATSNPGSSGDTQYF.

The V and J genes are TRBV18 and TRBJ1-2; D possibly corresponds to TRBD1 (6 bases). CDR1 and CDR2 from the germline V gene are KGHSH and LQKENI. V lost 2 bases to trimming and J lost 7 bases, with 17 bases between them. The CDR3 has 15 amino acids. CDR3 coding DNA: TGTGCCAGCTCACCAGTTCCAGGGGAGGGGTCTGGCTACACCTTC. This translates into CASSPVPGEGSGYTF.

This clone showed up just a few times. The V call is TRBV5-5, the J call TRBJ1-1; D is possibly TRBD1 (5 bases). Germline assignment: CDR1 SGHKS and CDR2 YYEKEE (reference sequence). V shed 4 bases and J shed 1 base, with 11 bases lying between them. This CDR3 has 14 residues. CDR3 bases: TGTGCCAGCAGCCCTCCGGGGACGAACACTGAAGCTTTCTTT. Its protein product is CASSPPGTNTEAFF.

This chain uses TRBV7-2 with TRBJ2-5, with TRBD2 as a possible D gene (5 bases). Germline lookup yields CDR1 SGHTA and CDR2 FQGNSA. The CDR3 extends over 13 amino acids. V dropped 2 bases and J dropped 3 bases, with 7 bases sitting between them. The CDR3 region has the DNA TGTGCCAGCAGCTTATTCGGGGAAGAGACCCAGTACTTC. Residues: CASSLFGEETQYF.

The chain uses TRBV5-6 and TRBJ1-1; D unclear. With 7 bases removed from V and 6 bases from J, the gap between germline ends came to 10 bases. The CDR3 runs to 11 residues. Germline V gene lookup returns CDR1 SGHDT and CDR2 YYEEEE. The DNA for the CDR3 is TGTGCCAGCGGCGAGACCCCTGAAGCTTTCTTT. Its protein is CASGETPEAFF.

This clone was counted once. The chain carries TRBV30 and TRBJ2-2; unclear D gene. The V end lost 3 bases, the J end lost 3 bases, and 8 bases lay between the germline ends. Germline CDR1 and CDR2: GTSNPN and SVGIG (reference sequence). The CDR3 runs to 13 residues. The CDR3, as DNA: TGTGCCTGGAGATTCCTGGACACCGGGGAGCTGTTTTTT. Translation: CAWRFLDTGELFF. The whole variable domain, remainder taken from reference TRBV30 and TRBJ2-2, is SQTIHQWPATLVQPVGSPLSLECTVEGTSNPNLYWYRQAAGRGLQLLFYSVGIGQISSEVPQNLSASRPQDRQFILSSKKLLLSDSGFYLCAWRFLDTGELFFGEGSRLTVL.

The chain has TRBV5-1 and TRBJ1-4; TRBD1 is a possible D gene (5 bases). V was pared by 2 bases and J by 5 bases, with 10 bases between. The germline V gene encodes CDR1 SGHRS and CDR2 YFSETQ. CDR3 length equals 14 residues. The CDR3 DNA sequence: TGCGCCAGCAGCTTCGGGACTCTGAATGAAAAACTGTTTTTT. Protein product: CASSFGTLNEKLFF. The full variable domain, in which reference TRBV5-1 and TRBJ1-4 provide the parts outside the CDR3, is KAGVTQTPRYLIKTRGQQVTLSCSPISGHRSVSWYQQTPGQGLQFLFEYFSETQRNKGNFPGRFSGRQFSNSRSEMNVSTLELGDSALYLCASSFGTLNEKLFFGSGTQLSVL.

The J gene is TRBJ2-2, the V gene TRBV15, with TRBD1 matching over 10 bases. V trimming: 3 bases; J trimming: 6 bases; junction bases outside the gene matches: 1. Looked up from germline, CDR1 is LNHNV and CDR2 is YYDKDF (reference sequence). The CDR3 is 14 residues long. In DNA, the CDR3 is TGTGCCACCAGCAGCGGACAGGGGGCCGGGGAGCTGTTTTTT. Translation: CATSSGQGAGELFF.

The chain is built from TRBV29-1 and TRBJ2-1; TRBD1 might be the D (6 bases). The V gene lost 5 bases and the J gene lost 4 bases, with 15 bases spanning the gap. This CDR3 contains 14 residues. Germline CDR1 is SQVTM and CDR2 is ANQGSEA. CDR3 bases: TGCAGCGTTCTGGGGGCAGGAAGATACAATGAGCAGTTCTTC. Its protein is CSVLGAGRYNEQFF.

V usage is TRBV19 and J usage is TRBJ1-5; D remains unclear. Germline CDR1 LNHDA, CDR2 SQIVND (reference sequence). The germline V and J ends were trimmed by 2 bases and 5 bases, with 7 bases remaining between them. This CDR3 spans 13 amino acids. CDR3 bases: TGTGCCAGTAGTATATGGGAGGATCAGCCCCAGCATTTT. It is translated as CASSIWEDQPQHF.

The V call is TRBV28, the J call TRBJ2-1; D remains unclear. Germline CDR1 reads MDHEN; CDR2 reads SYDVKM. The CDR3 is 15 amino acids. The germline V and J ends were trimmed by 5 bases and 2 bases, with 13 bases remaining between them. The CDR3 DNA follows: TGTGCCAGCAGTCGGGCCTTAATCGCCTACAATGAGCAGTTCTTC. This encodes CASSRALIAYNEQFF. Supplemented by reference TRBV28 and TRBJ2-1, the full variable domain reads DVKVTQSSRYLVKRTGEKVFLECVQDMDHENMFWYRQDPGLGLRLIYFSYDVKMKEKGDIPEGYSVSREKKERFSLILESASTNQTSMYLCASSRALIAYNEQFFGPGTRLTVL.

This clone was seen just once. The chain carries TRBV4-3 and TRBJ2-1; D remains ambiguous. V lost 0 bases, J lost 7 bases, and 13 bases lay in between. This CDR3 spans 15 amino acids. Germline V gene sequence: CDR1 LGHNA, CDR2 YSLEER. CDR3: CASSQDPRMGNEQFF. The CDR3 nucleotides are TGCGCCAGCAGCCAAGATCCACGAATGGGTAATGAGCAGTTCTTC.

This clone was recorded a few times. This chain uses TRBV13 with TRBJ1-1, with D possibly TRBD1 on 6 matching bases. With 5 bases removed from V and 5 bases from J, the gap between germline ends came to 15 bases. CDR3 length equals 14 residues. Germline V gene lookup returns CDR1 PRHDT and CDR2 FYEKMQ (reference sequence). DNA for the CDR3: TGTGCCAGCAGCGGCGGGCAGGGGCTTACTGAAGCTTTCTTT. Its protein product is CASSGGQGLTEAFF.

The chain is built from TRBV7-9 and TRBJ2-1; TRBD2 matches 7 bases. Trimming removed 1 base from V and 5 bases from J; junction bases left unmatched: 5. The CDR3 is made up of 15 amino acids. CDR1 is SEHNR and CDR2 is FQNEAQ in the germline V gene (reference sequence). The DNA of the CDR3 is TGTGCCAGCAGCTTAGATTGGCTAGCGGACAATGAGCAGTTCTTC. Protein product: CASSLDWLADNEQFF.

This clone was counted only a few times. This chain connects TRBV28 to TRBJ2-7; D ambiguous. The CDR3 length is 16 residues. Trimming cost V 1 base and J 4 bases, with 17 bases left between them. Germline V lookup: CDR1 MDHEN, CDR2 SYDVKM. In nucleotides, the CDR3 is TGTGCCAGCAGTTTATTCGGGTCAGAGATTCCGTACGAGCAGTACTTC. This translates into CASSLFGSEIPYEQYF.

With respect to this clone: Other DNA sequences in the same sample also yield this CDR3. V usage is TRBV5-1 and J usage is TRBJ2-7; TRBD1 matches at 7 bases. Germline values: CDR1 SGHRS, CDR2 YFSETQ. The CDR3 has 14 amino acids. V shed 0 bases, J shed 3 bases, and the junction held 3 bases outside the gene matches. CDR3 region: CASSLGQGVYEQYF. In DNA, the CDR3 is TGCGCCAGCAGCTTGGGGCAGGGGGTCTACGAGCAGTACTTC.

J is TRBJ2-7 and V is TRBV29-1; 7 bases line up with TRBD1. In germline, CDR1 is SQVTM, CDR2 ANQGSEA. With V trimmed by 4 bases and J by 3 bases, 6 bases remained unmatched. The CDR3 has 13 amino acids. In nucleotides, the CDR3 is TGCAGCGTTGGAGGACAGGCGGACTACGAGCAGTACTTC. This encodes CSVGGQADYEQYF.

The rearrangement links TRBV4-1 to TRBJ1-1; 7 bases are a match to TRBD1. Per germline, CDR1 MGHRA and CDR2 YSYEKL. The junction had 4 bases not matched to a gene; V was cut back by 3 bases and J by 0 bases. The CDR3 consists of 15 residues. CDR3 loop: CASSQTGNMNTEAFF. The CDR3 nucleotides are TGCGCCAGCAGCCAGACAGGGAACATGAACACTGAAGCTTTCTTT.

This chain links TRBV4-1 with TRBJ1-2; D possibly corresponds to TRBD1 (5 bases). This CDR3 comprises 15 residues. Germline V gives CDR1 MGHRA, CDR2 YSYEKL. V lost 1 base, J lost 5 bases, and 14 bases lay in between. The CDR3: CASSQGAGLRYGYTF. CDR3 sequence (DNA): TGCGCCAGCAGCCAAGGAGCGGGACTGAGGTATGGCTACACCTTC.

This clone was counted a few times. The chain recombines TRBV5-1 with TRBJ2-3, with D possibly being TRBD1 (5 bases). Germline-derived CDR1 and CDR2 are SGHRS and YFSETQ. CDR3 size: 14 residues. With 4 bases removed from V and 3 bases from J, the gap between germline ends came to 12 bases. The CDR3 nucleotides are TGCGCCAGCAGCCTAGACGCAGGGACAGATACGCAGTATTTT. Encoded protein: CASSLDAGTDTQYF.

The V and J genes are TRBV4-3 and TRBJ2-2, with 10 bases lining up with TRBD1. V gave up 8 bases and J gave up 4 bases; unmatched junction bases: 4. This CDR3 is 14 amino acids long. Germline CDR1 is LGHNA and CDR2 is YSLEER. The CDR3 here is CASSGTGATGELFF. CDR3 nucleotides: TGCGCCAGCTCGGGGACAGGGGCCACCGGGGAGCTGTTTTTT.

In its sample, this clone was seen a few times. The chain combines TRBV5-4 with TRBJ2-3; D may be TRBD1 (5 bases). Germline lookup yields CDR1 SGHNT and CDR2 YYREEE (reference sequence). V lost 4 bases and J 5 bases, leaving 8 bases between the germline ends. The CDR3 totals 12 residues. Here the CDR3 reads CASSQGGDTQYF. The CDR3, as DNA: TGTGCCAGCAGCCAGGGCGGAGATACGCAGTATTTT. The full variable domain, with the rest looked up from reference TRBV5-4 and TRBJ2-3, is ETGVTQSPTHLIKTRGQQVTLRCSSQSGHNTVSWYQQALGQGPQFIFQYYREEENGRGNFPPRFSGLQFPNYSSELNVNALELDDSALYLCASSQGGDTQYFGPGTRLTVL.